This paragraph covers one T cell receptor (beta chain) sequence. Its antigen is still unknown. TCRdb's copy holds only in-frame clones and misses some; the assay was immunoSEQ multiplex PCR. The sample shows about 16,000 clones, 78% of them seen only once. The junction had 11 bases not matched to a gene; V was cut back by 0 bases and J by 2 bases. Germline CDR1 is SGDLS and CDR2 is YYNGEE. This CDR3 has 18 residues. The data are from a study of somatic mutations in cytotoxic T cells in rheumatoid arthritis. General study points: The largest CD8+ clone made up over 20% of CD8+ cells in 8 of 65 patients.

The sequence was collected from an adult with rheumatoid arthritis. Sequencing was done on a sample of CD8+ T cells sorted from blood. This chain connects TRBV9 to TRBJ1-3; TRBD1 matches at 7 bases. CDR3 loop: CASSVDGAYTGAGNTIYF. In nucleotides, the CDR3 is TGTGCCAGCAGCGTAGACGGAGCATATACAGGGGCTGGAAACACCATATATTTT.